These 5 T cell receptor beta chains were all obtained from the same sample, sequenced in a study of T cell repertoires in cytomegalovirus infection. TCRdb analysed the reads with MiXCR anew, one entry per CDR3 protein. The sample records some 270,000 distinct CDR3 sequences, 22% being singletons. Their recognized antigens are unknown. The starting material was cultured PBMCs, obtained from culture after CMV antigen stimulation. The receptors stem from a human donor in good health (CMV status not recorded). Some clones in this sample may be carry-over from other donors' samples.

The CDR3 DNA reads TGTGCCAGCAGCGTAGGGGTGATGGATCAGCCCCAGCATTTT. As protein: CASSVGVMDQPQHF. The chain carries TRBV9 and TRBJ1-5; D is undetermined. Germline V CDR1 and CDR2: SGDLS, YYNGEE. The CDR3 has 14 amino acids. Trimming stripped 0 bases from V and 5 bases from J, with 9 bases between. The full variable domain, its missing parts supplied by reference TRBV9 and TRBJ1-5, is DSGVTQTPKHLITATGQRVTLRCSPRSGDLSVYWYQQSLDQGLQFLIQYYNGEERAKGNILERFSAQQFPDLHSELNLSSLELGDSALYFCASSVGVMDQPQHFGDGTRLSIL.

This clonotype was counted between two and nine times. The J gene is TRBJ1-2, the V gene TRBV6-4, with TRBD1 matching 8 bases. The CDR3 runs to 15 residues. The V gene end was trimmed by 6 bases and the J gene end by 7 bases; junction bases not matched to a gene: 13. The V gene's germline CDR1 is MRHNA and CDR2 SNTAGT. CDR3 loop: CASSEEPGTGGGYTF. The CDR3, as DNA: TGTGCCAGCAGCGAAGAACCCGGGACAGGAGGTGGCTACACCTTC.

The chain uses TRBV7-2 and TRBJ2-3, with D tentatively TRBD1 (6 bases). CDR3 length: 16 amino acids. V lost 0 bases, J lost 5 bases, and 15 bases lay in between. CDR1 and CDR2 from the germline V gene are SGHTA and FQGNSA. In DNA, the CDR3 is TGTGCCAGCAGCTTAGCGCTATCACAGGGCGGAGATACGCAGTATTTT. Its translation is CASSLALSQGGDTQYF. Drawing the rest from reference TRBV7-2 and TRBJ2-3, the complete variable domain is GAGVSQSPSNKVTEKGKDVELRCDPISGHTALYWYRQSLGQGLEFLIYFQGNSAPDKSGLPSDRFSAERTGGSVSTLTIQRTQQEDSAVYLCASSLALSQGGDTQYFGPGTRLTVL.

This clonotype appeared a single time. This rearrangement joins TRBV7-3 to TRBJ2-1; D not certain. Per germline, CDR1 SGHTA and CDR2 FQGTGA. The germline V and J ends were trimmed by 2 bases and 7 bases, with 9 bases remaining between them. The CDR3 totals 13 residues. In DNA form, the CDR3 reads TGTGCCAGCAGCTTAGACTTGGGGAATGAGCAGTTCTTC. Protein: CASSLDLGNEQFF.

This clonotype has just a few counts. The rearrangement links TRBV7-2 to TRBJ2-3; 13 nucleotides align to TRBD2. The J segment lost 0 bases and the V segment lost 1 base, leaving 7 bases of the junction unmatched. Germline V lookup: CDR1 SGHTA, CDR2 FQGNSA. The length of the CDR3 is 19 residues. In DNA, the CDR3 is TGTGCCAGCAGCTTAGGACTAGCGGGAGGCCGTGCTAGCACAGATACGCAGTATTTT. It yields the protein CASSLGLAGGRASTDTQYF.